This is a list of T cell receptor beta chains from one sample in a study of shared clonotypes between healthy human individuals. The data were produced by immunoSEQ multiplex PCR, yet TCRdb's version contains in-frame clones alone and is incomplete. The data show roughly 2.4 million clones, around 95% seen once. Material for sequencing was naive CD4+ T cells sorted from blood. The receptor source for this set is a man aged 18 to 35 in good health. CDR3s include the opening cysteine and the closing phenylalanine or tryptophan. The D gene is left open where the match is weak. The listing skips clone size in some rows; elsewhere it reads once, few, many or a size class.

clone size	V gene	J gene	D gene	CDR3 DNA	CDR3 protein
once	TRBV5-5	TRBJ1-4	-	TGTGCCAGCAGCTTGATGACAGCTGGGGCCCTTAATGAAAAACTGTTTTTT	CASSLMTAGALNEKLFF
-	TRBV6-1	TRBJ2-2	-	TGTGCCAGCATTTGGGGGGAGAGGACCGGGGAGCTGTTTTTT	CASIWGERTGELFF
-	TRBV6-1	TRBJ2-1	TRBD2	TGTGCCAGCAGTCTGGGACTAGCGGATTACAATGAGCAGTTCTTC	CASSLGLADYNEQFF
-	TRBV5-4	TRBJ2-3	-	TGTGCCAGCAGCTGGGACATGGGCGCAGATACGCAGTATTTT	CASSWDMGADTQYF
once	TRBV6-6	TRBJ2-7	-	TGTGCCAGCAGAATCGCCGGGCAGGCAACCTACGAGCAGTACTTC	CASRIAGQATYEQYF
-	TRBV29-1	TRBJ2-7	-	TGCAGCGTTGGCACTCTCTCCTACGAGCAGTACTTC	CSVGTLSYEQYF
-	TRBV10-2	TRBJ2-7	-	TGCGCCAGCATGGAAGGAGGCAGGCCACCCTACGAGCAGTACTTC	CASMEGGRPPYEQYF
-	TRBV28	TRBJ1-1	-	TGTGCCAGCAGACAGACCGGGGGGAGAAACACTGAAGCTTTCTTT	CASRQTGGRNTEAFF
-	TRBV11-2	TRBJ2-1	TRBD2	TGTGCCAGCAGCTTAATTCTTATGGGACTAGCGGGGACCAATGAGCAGTTCTTC	CASSLILMGLAGTNEQFF
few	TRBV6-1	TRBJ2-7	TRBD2	TGTGCCAGCAGTGGGGTCACTAGCGGGCTTTCCTACGAGCAGTACTTC	CASSGVTSGLSYEQYF
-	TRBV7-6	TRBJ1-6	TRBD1	TGTGCCAGCAGCCTTGGACAGGGAGTGTCACCCCTCCACTTT	CASSLGQGVSPLHF
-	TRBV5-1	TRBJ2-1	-	TGCGCCAGCAGCTGGTCTCCTACGGCCCACAATGAGCAGTTCTTC	CASSWSPTAHNEQFF
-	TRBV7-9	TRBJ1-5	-	TGTGCCAGCAGCTTAGAGCAGGGGAGCAATCAGCCCCAGCATTTT	CASSLEQGSNQPQHF
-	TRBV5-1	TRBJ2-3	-	TGCGCCAGCAGCGGGACCCATGGCACAGATACGCAGTATTTT	CASSGTHGTDTQYF
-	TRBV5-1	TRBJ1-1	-	TGCGCCAGCAGCTTGGATACTTTGGGGGTGAGGACTGAAGCTTTCTTT	CASSLDTLGVRTEAFF
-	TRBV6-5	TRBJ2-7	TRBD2	TGTGCCAGCAGGCTAGCGGGAGTCGGAGAGCAGTACTTC	CASRLAGVGEQYF
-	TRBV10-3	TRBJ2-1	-	TGTGCCATCAGTGCAGGACTTTCATTAAACAATGAGCAGTTCTTC	CAISAGLSLNNEQFF
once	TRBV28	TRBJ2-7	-	TGTGCCAGCAGCCCAATCTTCGGGGCTCACTACGAGCAGTACTTC	CASSPIFGAHYEQYF
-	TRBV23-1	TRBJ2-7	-	TGCGCCAGCATTTCGGTTAGCGAAGCCACCTACGAGCAGTACTTC	CASISVSEATYEQYF
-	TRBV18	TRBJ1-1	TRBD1	TGTGCCAGCTCACGAGACAGGGCAGTTTTCATGAACACTGAAGCTTTCTTT	CASSRDRAVFMNTEAFF
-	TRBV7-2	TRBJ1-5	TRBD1	TGTGCCAGCAGCTTAAACAGGGGGCCTCAGCCCCAGCATTTT	CASSLNRGPQPQHF
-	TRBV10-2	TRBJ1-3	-	TGCGCCAGCCACATTGGAAACACCATATATTTT	CASHIGNTIYF
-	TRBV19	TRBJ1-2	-	TGTGCCAGTACGGCCCAGGTGAAGGGTGGCTACACCTTC	CASTAQVKGGYTF
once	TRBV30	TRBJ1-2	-	TGTGCCTGGAGTGATGGGACATTGGTTTCCTATGGCTACACCTTC	CAWSDGTLVSYGYTF
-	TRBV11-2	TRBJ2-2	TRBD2	TGTGCCAGCAGCTTCGAAACCGTAGCGGGAGTGAGGACCGGGGAGCTGTTTTTT	CASSFETVAGVRTGELFF
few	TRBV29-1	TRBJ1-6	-	TGCAGCGTCCAACCGGGCGATAATTCACCCCTCCACTTT	CSVQPGDNSPLHF
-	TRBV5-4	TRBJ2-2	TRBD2	TGTGCCAGCAGTCTAGCGGTCAACACCGGGGAGCTGTTTTTT	CASSLAVNTGELFF
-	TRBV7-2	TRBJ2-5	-	TGTGCCAGCAGCCAAGCAATTTTAGTTGGACAAGAGACCCAGTACTTC	CASSQAILVGQETQYF
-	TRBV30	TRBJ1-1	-	TGTGCCTGGAGTGTAACAGGGTTTGAAGCTTTCTTT	CAWSVTGFEAFF
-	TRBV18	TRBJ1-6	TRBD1	TGTGCCAGCTCACCACCGGGGCAGGGGGCTTACTCACCCCTCCACTTT	CASSPPGQGAYSPLHF
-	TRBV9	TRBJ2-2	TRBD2	TGTGCCAGCAGCTTACCGACTAGCGGGAGCTCCGGGGAGCTGTTTTTT	CASSLPTSGSSGELFF
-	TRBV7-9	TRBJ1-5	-	TGTGCCAGCAGCTCCCGGGACTCCAATCAGCCCCAGCATTTT	CASSSRDSNQPQHF
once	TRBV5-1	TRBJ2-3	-	TGCGCCAGCAGGGACACCTCTAGCACAGATACGCAGTATTTT	CASRDTSSTDTQYF
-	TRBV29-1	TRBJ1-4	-	TGCAGCGCAGAGGACAGAGGGCATGAAAAACTGTTTTTT	CSAEDRGHEKLFF
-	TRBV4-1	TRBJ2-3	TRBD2	TGCGCCAGCAGCCAGGCCGGGACTACCCGGAGCACAGATACGCAGTATTTT	CASSQAGTTRSTDTQYF
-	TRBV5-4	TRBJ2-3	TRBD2	TGTGCCAGCACCCTAGCGGGAGTAACAGATACGCAGTATTTT	CASTLAGVTDTQYF
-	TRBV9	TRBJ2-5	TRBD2	TGTGCCAGCAGCGTAGGCTGGGCGGGAGGTCTTCAAGAGACCCAGTACTTC	CASSVGWAGGLQETQYF
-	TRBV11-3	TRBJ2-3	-	TGTGCCAGCAGGGCGGGTGGGGATACGCAGTATTTT	CASRAGGDTQYF